Listed below are T cell receptor beta chains from one sample, sequenced in a study of graft-versus-host responses after intestinal transplantation. Profiling relied on immunoSEQ multiplex PCR, and the TCRdb table lists in-frame clones only, not all of them. The sample has 15,000 to 20,000 clones; about a third are singletons. The input for sequencing was alloreactive CD4+ T cells from a mixed lymphocyte reaction culture, taken before transplantation. Receptors originate from a human patient who was an organ donor for intestinal transplantation. Both conserved end residues are part of each CDR3. The D gene is left open where the match is weak. Where a row states a size, it is once, few, many or the class of an expanded clone; other rows omit it.

J: TRBJ2-2
D: TRBD2
V: TRBV18
size: -
DNA: TGTGCCAGCTCACCACATCCGCCTAGCGGGAGGGTCGCGACCGGGGAGCTGTTTTTT
CDR3: CASSPHPPSGRVATGELFF

J: TRBJ2-5
D: -
V: TRBV5-6
size: -
DNA: TGTGCCAGCAGCCCCCTAGGGCAGTTGATTGAGACCCAGTACTTC
CDR3: CASSPLGQLIETQYF

J: TRBJ1-2
D: TRBD1
V: TRBV6-6
size: -
DNA: TGTGCCAGCAGTTACACCCCGACAGGGGGCTCCAATGGCTACACCTTC
CDR3: CASSYTPTGGSNGYTF

J: TRBJ2-1
D: -
V: TRBV6-1
size: -
DNA: TGTGCCAGCATTCCGGTGGTCAGGGTTTACAATGAGCAGTTCTTC
CDR3: CASIPVVRVYNEQFF

J: TRBJ1-3
D: -
V: TRBV7-2
size: -
DNA: TGTGCCAGCAGCGCTGCTCTTGGAAACACCATATATTTT
CDR3: CASSAALGNTIYF

J: TRBJ2-3
D: -
V: TRBV21-1
size: -
DNA: TGTGCCAGCAGCATGGACAGAATCAGCACAGATACGCAGTATTTT
CDR3: CASSMDRISTDTQYF

J: TRBJ2-3
D: TRBD1
V: TRBV5-6
size: -
DNA: TGTGCCAGCAGACAGACAGGGGATTCTAGCACAGATACGCAGTATTTT
CDR3: CASRQTGDSSTDTQYF

J: TRBJ2-3
D: -
V: TRBV6-5
size: -
DNA: TGTGCCAGCACAGGGTTCCCAGATACGCAGTATTTT
CDR3: CASTGFPDTQYF

J: TRBJ2-3
D: -
V: TRBV7-2
size: -
DNA: TGTGCCAGCAGCTTAGCCCGTATTAGCGCGGATACGCAGTATTTT
CDR3: CASSLARISADTQYF

J: TRBJ2-5
D: -
V: TRBV7-6
size: few
DNA: TGTGCCAGCAGCTTGATCCAAGGGGAGACCCAGTACTTC
CDR3: CASSLIQGETQYF

J: TRBJ2-4
D: TRBD2
V: TRBV7-2
size: few
DNA: TGTGCCAGCAGCCGGATAGGTGGGACTAGCGGGAGGGCGGGAAACATTCAGTACTTC
CDR3: CASSRIGGTSGRAGNIQYF

J: TRBJ2-3
D: -
V: TRBV5-4
size: few
DNA: TGTGCCAGCAGCCAAGTAGGGGGTGGTGATACGCAGTATTTT
CDR3: CASSQVGGGDTQYF

J: TRBJ1-1
D: TRBD1
V: TRBV28
size: few
DNA: TGTGCCAGCAGTGAGACAGGGAGAGCCACTGAAGCTTTCTTT
CDR3: CASSETGRATEAFF

J: TRBJ2-5
D: -
V: TRBV4-3
size: once
DNA: TGCGCCAGCAGCCACGCCAACTCGGAGACCCAGTACTTC
CDR3: CASSHANSETQYF

J: TRBJ2-3
D: -
V: TRBV2
size: few
DNA: TGTGCCAGCAGTGACCAGTTGGGCGGGGCAGATACGCAGTATTTT
CDR3: CASSDQLGGADTQYF

J: TRBJ2-7
D: -
V: TRBV5-4
size: -
DNA: TGTGCCAGCAGCTTGGAACCTCAGGCGCCCTACGAGCAGTACTTC
CDR3: CASSLEPQAPYEQYF

J: TRBJ2-7
D: -
V: TRBV30
size: -
DNA: TGTGCCTGGAGTAGGGACATTGCGCGCGAGCAGTACTTC
CDR3: CAWSRDIAREQYF

J: TRBJ2-3
D: -
V: TRBV7-2
size: -
DNA: TGTGCCAGCAGCCCCACTCCTCCTCGCACAGATACGCAGTATTTT
CDR3: CASSPTPPRTDTQYF

J: TRBJ1-1
D: -
V: TRBV2
size: -
DNA: TGTGCCAGCTCCGCGTTGGGGGCTTTAAACACTGAAGCTTTCTTT
CDR3: CASSALGALNTEAFF

J: TRBJ2-3
D: TRBD2
V: TRBV2
size: -
DNA: TGTGCCAGCAGTTCGAGCGGGGGGGATACGCAGTATTTT
CDR3: CASSSSGGDTQYF

J: TRBJ1-2
D: -
V: TRBV2
size: -
DNA: TGTGCCAGCAGTGAAACAGGTGCCTACTATGGCTACACCTTC
CDR3: CASSETGAYYGYTF

J: TRBJ1-3
D: -
V: TRBV27
size: few
DNA: TGTGCCAGCAGTTTTGGGTCCTCTGGAAACACCATATATTTT
CDR3: CASSFGSSGNTIYF

J: TRBJ2-1
D: TRBD2
V: TRBV5-3
size: -
DNA: TGTGCCAGAAGCCTAGCGGTCAACTACAATGAGCAGTTCTTC
CDR3: CARSLAVNYNEQFF

J: TRBJ2-7
D: -
V: TRBV7-6
size: -
DNA: TGTGCCAGCAGCTTATCTAGGGGGTACTACGAGCAGTACTTC
CDR3: CASSLSRGYYEQYF

J: TRBJ2-1
D: TRBD2
V: TRBV7-9
size: once
DNA: TGTGCCAGCAGCTTAACGACTAGCGGCAATGAGCAGTTCTTC
CDR3: CASSLTTSGNEQFF

J: TRBJ2-7
D: TRBD2
V: TRBV4-1
size: -
DNA: TGCGCCAGCAGCCAGGATTGGACTAGCGGGCTATACGAGCAGTACTTC
CDR3: CASSQDWTSGLYEQYF

J: TRBJ1-1
D: -
V: TRBV2
size: -
DNA: TGTGCCAGCAGTGAAACCCGGACGGCTGCTGAAGCTTTCTTT
CDR3: CASSETRTAAEAFF

J: TRBJ1-5
D: -
V: TRBV2
size: medium-sized
DNA: TGTGCCAGCAGTGAACAGAATAGCAATCAGCCCCAGCATTTT
CDR3: CASSEQNSNQPQHF

J: TRBJ2-1
D: TRBD2
V: TRBV2
size: medium-sized
DNA: TGTGCCAGCAGTGTTAAGCGGGAGGCCCCCAATGAGCAGTTCTTC
CDR3: CASSVKREAPNEQFF

J: TRBJ2-7
D: TRBD2
V: TRBV7-2
size: -
DNA: TGTGCCAGCAGCTTAGAACTAGCGGGTTCCTACGAGCGGTACTTC
CDR3: CASSLELAGSYERYF

J: TRBJ2-1
D: TRBD1
V: TRBV18
size: -
DNA: TGTGCCAGCTCACCCCAGGGGGCTGTTGGAAACAATGAGCAGTTCTTC
CDR3: CASSPQGAVGNNEQFF

J: TRBJ1-2
D: -
V: TRBV6-5
size: -
DNA: TGTGCCAGCAGTGAGTCGGGGATCTATGGCTACACCTTC
CDR3: CASSESGIYGYTF

J: TRBJ2-4
D: -
V: TRBV29-1
size: few
DNA: TGCAGCGTACTGGGACTAGCCAAAAACATTCAGTACTTC
CDR3: CSVLGLAKNIQYF

J: TRBJ2-5
D: TRBD1
V: TRBV6-1
size: -
DNA: TGTGCCAGCAGACGGACAGGGGGCGCAGAGACCCAGTACTTC
CDR3: CASRRTGGAETQYF

J: TRBJ1-3
D: TRBD1
V: TRBV28
size: -
DNA: TGTGCCAGCAGTCCTCCGGGACAGCCTGGAAACACCATATATTTT
CDR3: CASSPPGQPGNTIYF

J: TRBJ2-7
D: TRBD2
V: TRBV28
size: medium-sized
DNA: TGTGCCAGTCGACTAGCGCCGACCTACGAGCAGTACTTC
CDR3: CASRLAPTYEQYF

J: TRBJ2-7
D: -
V: TRBV7-2
size: medium-sized
DNA: TGTGCCAGCAGCTTAAACTACAACTCCTACGAGCAGTACTTC
CDR3: CASSLNYNSYEQYF

J: TRBJ2-7
D: TRBD1
V: TRBV7-9
size: few
DNA: TGTGCCAGCAGAAGGGACAGGCTCTCCTACGAGCAGTACTTC
CDR3: CASRRDRLSYEQYF

J: TRBJ2-3
D: TRBD2
V: TRBV10-3
size: -
DNA: TGTGCCATCAGTGCTAGCGGGACCCAAGATACGCAGTATTTT
CDR3: CAISASGTQDTQYF

J: TRBJ2-7
D: TRBD2
V: TRBV6-1
size: -
DNA: TGTGCCATCAGTGACCCGACTAGCGGTCCTTACGAGCAGTACTTC
CDR3: CAISDPTSGPYEQYF